These 29 T cell receptor beta chains were all obtained from the same sample, sequenced in a study of blood T cell repertoires in COVID-19. Profiling relied on immunoSEQ multiplex PCR, and the TCRdb table lists in-frame clones only, not all of them. The table records around 6,000 clones, roughly four fifths of them present only once. Sequences were obtained from peripheral blood. The receptors were sampled from a man in his 60s with acute or convalescent COVID-19.

V is TRBV19 and J is TRBJ1-5, with unresolved D. There are 15 residues in the CDR3. Germline V gene sequence: CDR1 LNHDA, CDR2 SQIVND (reference sequence). The V and J ends lost 4 bases and 2 bases respectively, with 12 bases between them. The CDR3 here is CASSTKGGGNQPQHF. In DNA form, the CDR3 reads TGTGCCAGTAGTACTAAGGGAGGAGGCAATCAGCCCCAGCATTTT.

CDR3 loop: CASSPQGKETQYF. The CDR3 DNA reads as TGTGCCAGCAGCCCACAGGGGAAAGAGACCCAGTACTTC. The chain couples TRBV5-4 to TRBJ2-5, with 7 bases aligning to TRBD1. V shed 4 bases and J 3 bases; nucleotides not matched to a gene: 3. The CDR3 contains 13 residues. CDR1 and CDR2 (germline): SGHNT, YYREEE (reference sequence). The complete variable domain, with remaining parts taken from reference TRBV5-4 and TRBJ2-5, reads ETGVTQSPTHLIKTRGQQVTLRCSSQSGHNTVSWYQQALGQGPQFIFQYYREEENGRGNFPPRFSGLQFPNYSSELNVNALELDDSALYLCASSPQGKETQYFGPGTRLLVL.

Sample share makes this clone medium-sized. The chain employs TRBV12-3 or TRBV12-4 and TRBJ1-6, with TRBD1 matching over 9 bases. V dropped 1 base and J dropped 16; count of bases not matched to a gene: 2. This CDR3 comprises 12 residues. CDR3: CASSLDRGPLHF. CDR3 coding DNA: TGTGCCAGCAGTTTAGACAGGGGGCCACTCCACTTT.

This chain uses TRBV10-3 with TRBJ1-1; D gene unclear. The CDR3 loop spans 15 amino acids. Germline V gene data show CDR1 as ENHRY and CDR2 as SYGVKD. The V end lost 0 bases, the J end lost 1 base, and 9 bases lay between the germline ends. CDR3 in amino acids: CAISESEVRNTEAFF. In DNA form, the CDR3 reads TGTGCCATCAGTGAGTCAGAGGTACGGAACACTGAAGCTTTCTTT.

V and J are TRBV12-5 and TRBJ2-7, with TRBD1 matching over 9 bases. J was trimmed by 3 bases and V by 5 bases; bases with no gene match: 5. The germline CDR1 and CDR2 sequences are LGHNT and FRNRAP. This CDR3 contains 14 residues. The CDR3 DNA is TGTGCTAGTGGTACGGGACAGGGACTCTACGAGCAGTACTTC. Protein sequence: CASGTGQGLYEQYF.

The chain couples TRBV3-1 (or the pseudogene TRBV3-2) to TRBJ1-2, with D uncertain. CDR1 is LGHDT and CDR2 is YNNKEL in the germline V gene (reference sequence). The CDR3 runs to 12 residues. V dropped 4 bases and J dropped 1 base, with 4 bases sitting between them. Here the CDR3 reads CASSPSNYGYTF. For the CDR3, the DNA is TGTGCCAGCAGCCCGAGTAACTATGGCTACACCTTC.

The chain has TRBV5-1 and TRBJ1-1; 8 positions match TRBD1. Germline V CDR1 and CDR2: SGHRS, YFSETQ. V dropped 3 bases and J dropped 0; count of bases not matched to a gene: 4. The CDR3 is made up of 15 amino acids. The CDR3 nucleotides are TGCGCCAGCAGCTGGGGACAGGTGATGAACACTGAAGCTTTCTTT. Translated, it gives CASSWGQVMNTEAFF. Drawing the rest from reference TRBV5-1 and TRBJ1-1, the complete variable domain is KAGVTQTPRYLIKTRGQQVTLSCSPISGHRSVSWYQQTPGQGLQFLFEYFSETQRNKGNFPGRFSGRQFSNSRSEMNVSTLELGDSALYLCASSWGQVMNTEAFFGQGTRLTVV.

The chain employs TRBV5-6 and TRBJ1-5, with D possibly matching TRBD1 (5 bases). The CDR3 sequence is 14 residues long. Trimming took 5 bases from V and 4 from J, leaving 13 bases between them. Germline CDR1 is SGHDT and CDR2 is YYEEEE. Written as DNA, the CDR3 is TGTGCCAGCAGTACACCCAGGGATAATCAGCCCCAGCATTTT. Its translation: CASSTPRDNQPQHF.

This clone was observed a handful of times. This sequence joins TRBV5-1 and TRBJ2-7; maybe TRBD1 (5 bases). Trimming stripped 1 base from V and 3 bases from J, with 8 bases between. Germline V gene lookup returns CDR1 SGHRS and CDR2 YFSETQ. CDR3 length equals 13 residues. The CDR3 DNA reads as TGCGCCAGCAGCTTGTTCCAGGGCTACGAGCAGTACTTC. Translating it yields CASSLFQGYEQYF.

V gene TRBV15 combines with J gene TRBJ1-2, with D possibly TRBD1 on 6 matching bases. V lost 0 bases and J 8 bases, leaving 10 bases between the germline ends. This CDR3 is 13 amino acids long. Per the germline V gene, CDR1 is LNHNV and CDR2 is YYDKDF (reference sequence). DNA for the CDR3: TGTGCCACCAGCAGAGAGGGGGCGGAAGGCTACACCTTC. Translation: CATSREGAEGYTF. The whole variable domain, filled in from reference TRBV15 and TRBJ1-2, reads DAMVIQNPRYQVTQFGKPVTLSCSQTLNHNVMYWYQQKSSQAPKLLFHYYDKDFNNEADTPDNFQSRRPNTSFCFLDIRSPGLGDTAMYLCATSREGAEGYTFGSGTRLTVV.

The DNA for the CDR3 is TGTGCCACCAGCAGAGATCCGCGCAGCGCCGCCGAAGCTTTCTTT. This codes for CATSRDPRSAAEAFF. The V and J genes are TRBV15 and TRBJ1-1; D is uncertain. The CDR3 length is 15 residues. Germline loops: CDR1 LNHNV, CDR2 YYDKDF (reference sequence). V lost 0 bases, J lost 8 bases, and 16 bases lay in between.

This rearrangement joins TRBV7-8 to TRBJ1-5; D unclear. Trimming removed 3 bases at V and 5 bases at J, with 5 bases between. From germline, CDR1 is SGHVS and CDR2 FQNEAQ. CDR3 length: 12 residues. CDR3 coding DNA: TGTGCCAGCAGCTTCCCGTATCAGCCCCAGCATTTT. Its protein is CASSFPYQPQHF.

V and J are TRBV3-1 (or the pseudogene TRBV3-2) and TRBJ1-1; D may be TRBD1 (6 bases). V lost 2 bases, J lost 1 base, and 8 bases lay in between. CDR3 length equals 14 residues. Germline V gives CDR1 LGHDT, CDR2 YNNKEL (reference sequence). CDR3 region: CASSQTGRNTEAFF. CDR3 nucleotide sequence: TGTGCCAGCAGCCAAACAGGGCGGAACACTGAAGCTTTCTTT.

This clone appeared a few times. This chain connects TRBV29-1 to TRBJ2-7; 7 bases match TRBD1. This CDR3 region has 13 residues. CDR1 and CDR2 from the germline V gene are SQVTM and ANQGSEA. J gave up 1 base and V 4 bases, and 4 bases lay outside the gene matches. The CDR3 protein is CSVAGTASYEQYF. CDR3 DNA sequence: TGCAGCGTTGCCGGGACAGCTTCCTACGAGCAGTACTTC.

The gene calls are TRBV6-5 and TRBJ2-7; tentatively, D is TRBD1 (6 bases). Germline V gives CDR1 MNHEY, CDR2 SVGAGI. Trimming removed 6 bases from V and 5 bases from J, with 20 bases in between. CDR3 length: 15 residues. The CDR3 DNA reads TGTGCCAGCAGCGTGGAACAGGGCATCGGGCACGAGCAGTACTTC. The encoded protein is CASSVEQGIGHEQYF.

The chain is built from TRBV19 and TRBJ2-7; weak D call: TRBD1 (5 bases). This CDR3 spans 14 amino acids. The germline CDR1 and CDR2 sequences are LNHDA and SQIVND (reference sequence). V lost 5 bases and J 0 bases, leaving 11 bases between the germline ends. The CDR3 loop is CASSPQDISYEQYF. The CDR3 DNA is TGTGCCAGTAGTCCCCAGGACATCTCCTACGAGCAGTACTTC.

The V call is TRBV10-3, the J call TRBJ2-5; possible D gene TRBD1, 6 bases. The CDR3 runs to 13 residues. The germline gives CDR1 ENHRY, CDR2 SYGVKD. Trimming left V 6 bases short and J 2 bases short, with 10 bases between. CDR3 protein: CAIRAGVQETQYF. The CDR3 DNA sequence: TGTGCCATCAGAGCAGGGGTTCAAGAGACCCAGTACTTC.

This clone was seen once. The rearrangement links TRBV29-1 to TRBJ1-1, with a weak D call TRBD1 (5 bases). Trimming removed 4 bases from V and 3 bases from J, with 12 bases in between. Germline lookup yields CDR1 SQVTM and CDR2 ANQGSEA. There are 13 residues in the CDR3. The CDR3 sequence: CSVAAWGDTEAFF. For the CDR3, the DNA is TGCAGCGTTGCCGCCTGGGGGGACACTGAAGCTTTCTTT.

The gene calls are TRBV14 and TRBJ1-2; 9 nucleotides agree with TRBD1. V trimming: 4 bases; J trimming: 7 bases; junction bases outside the gene matches: 7. The CDR3 consists of 14 residues. Per the germline V gene, CDR1 is SGHDN and CDR2 is FVKESK. CDR3 residues: CASSRNRGPVGYTF. As DNA, the CDR3 is TGTGCCAGCAGCCGAAACAGGGGGCCGGTTGGCTACACCTTC.

The chain links TRBV15 to TRBJ2-2; 8 bases fit TRBD1. V was clipped by 0 bases and J by 7 bases; unmatched bases: 7. Germline values: CDR1 LNHNV, CDR2 YYDKDF (reference sequence). The CDR3 contains 16 residues. CDR3 protein: CATSREIGQGGGELFF. The CDR3 region has the DNA TGTGCCACCAGCAGAGAAATTGGACAGGGAGGCGGGGAGCTGTTTTTT.

The chain combines TRBV5-1 with TRBJ1-1, with 8 bases lining up with TRBD1. The CDR3 runs to 14 residues. Losses at the gene ends were 6 bases for V and 4 bases for J; bases not matched to a gene: 8. Per the germline V gene, CDR1 is SGHRS and CDR2 is YFSETQ. DNA for the CDR3: TGCGCCAGCACCAACACAGGGGGATCCACTGAAGCTTTCTTT. This translates into CASTNTGGSTEAFF.

The chain couples TRBV11-2 to TRBJ1-6; 8 nucleotides match TRBD1. Trimming at V came to 2 bases and at J to 9 bases, leaving 6 bases not matched to a gene. The CDR3 totals 15 residues. The germline gives CDR1 SGHAT, CDR2 FQNNGV. CDR3 in amino acids: CASSLRATGASPLHF. CDR3 sequence (DNA): TGTGCCAGCAGCTTAAGAGCGACAGGGGCTTCACCCCTCCACTTT.

This rearrangement joins TRBV6-5 to TRBJ2-1; perhaps TRBD2 as D (7 bases). V was trimmed by 0 bases and J by 7 bases, leaving 16 bases between them. The CDR3 is 16 residues long. Germline V CDR1 and CDR2: MNHEY, SVGAGI. CDR3 sequence reads: CASSYSPGGQGNEQFF. The CDR3 nucleotides are TGTGCCAGCAGTTACTCTCCGGGGGGCCAGGGGAATGAGCAGTTCTTC.

This rearrangement joins TRBV5-3 to TRBJ1-2, with 10 bases lining up with TRBD1. Being an ORF, TRBV5-3 has a function that is uncertain. The V and J ends lost 7 bases and 0 bases, in that order; junction bases with no gene match: 6. This CDR3 has 15 amino acids. This CDR3 is CARGRQGAPNYGYTF. CDR3 sequence (DNA): TGTGCCAGAGGACGACAGGGGGCCCCTAACTATGGCTACACCTTC.

Sample share makes this clone medium-sized. V gene TRBV9 combines with J gene TRBJ2-1, with 13 nucleotides matching TRBD2. CDR1 and CDR2 from the germline V gene are SGDLS and YYNGEE. V trimming: 4 bases; J trimming: 7 bases; junction bases outside the gene matches: 11. The CDR3 contains 17 residues. CDR3 loop: CASSPPGGLAGANEQFF. As DNA, the CDR3 is TGTGCCAGCAGCCCCCCCGGCGGACTAGCGGGAGCGAATGAGCAGTTCTTC.

The chain uses TRBV15 and TRBJ1-5; 9 bases agree with TRBD1. The CDR3 spans 15 residues. The V and J ends lost 4 bases and 3 bases, in that order; junction bases with no gene match: 4. The germline CDR1 and CDR2 sequences are LNHNV and YYDKDF (reference sequence). CDR3 region: CATSTDRGLNQPQHF. CDR3 in DNA: TGTGCCACCAGCACGGACAGGGGCCTCAATCAGCCCCAGCATTTT.

In this sample, this clone turned up a few times. V gene TRBV16 combines with J gene TRBJ2-7, with unresolved D. Per germline, CDR1 KGHSY and CDR2 FQNENV. CDR3 length: 12 amino acids. V lost 3 bases to trimming and J lost 0 bases, with 3 bases between them. The CDR3 protein is CASSQSSYEQYF. Written as DNA, the CDR3 is TGTGCCAGCAGCCAGAGCTCCTACGAGCAGTACTTC.

The chain couples TRBV18 to TRBJ1-1, with TRBD1 matching over 10 bases. The trim removed 3 bases at V and 5 bases at J, leaving 12 bases unmatched. The CDR3 has 17 amino acids. In germline, CDR1 is KGHSH, CDR2 LQKENI. CDR3 in DNA: TGTGCCAGCTCACCCCCTCTAAGGACAGGGGGTGAAACTGAAGCTTTCTTT. It specifies CASSPPLRTGGETEAFF.

This chain uses TRBV5-5 with TRBJ2-3, with TRBD2 identical over 12 bases. There are 14 residues in the CDR3. Trimming removed 3 bases from V and 4 bases from J; junction bases left unmatched: 0. CDR1 is SGHKS and CDR2 is YYEKEE in the germline V gene (reference sequence). The DNA for the CDR3 is TGTGCCAGCAGCTCTAGCGGGGGGGCAGATACGCAGTATTTT. Translation gives CASSSSGGADTQYF.